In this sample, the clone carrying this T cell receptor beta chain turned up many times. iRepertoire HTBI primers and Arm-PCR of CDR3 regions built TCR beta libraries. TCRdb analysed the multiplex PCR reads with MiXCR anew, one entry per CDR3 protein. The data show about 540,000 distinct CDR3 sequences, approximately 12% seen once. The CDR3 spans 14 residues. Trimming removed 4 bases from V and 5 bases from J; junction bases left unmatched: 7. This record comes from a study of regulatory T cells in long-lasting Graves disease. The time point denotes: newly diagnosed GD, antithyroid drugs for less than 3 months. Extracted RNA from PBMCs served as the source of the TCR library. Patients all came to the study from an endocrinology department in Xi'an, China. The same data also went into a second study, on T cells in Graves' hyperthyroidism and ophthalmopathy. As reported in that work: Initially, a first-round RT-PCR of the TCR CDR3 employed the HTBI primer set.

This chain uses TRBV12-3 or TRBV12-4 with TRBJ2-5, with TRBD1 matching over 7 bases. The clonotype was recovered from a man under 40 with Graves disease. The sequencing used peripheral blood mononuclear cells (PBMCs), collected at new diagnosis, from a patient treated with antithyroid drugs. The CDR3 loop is CASSWTGMSETQYF. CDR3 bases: TGTGCCAGCAGTTGGACAGGAATGTCGGAGACCCAGTACTTC.